This paragraph covers one T cell receptor (beta chain) sequence. This record belongs to a study of T cell changes during pregnancy in multiple sclerosis. Sequencing was performed with immunoSEQ multiplex PCR; in TCRdb, only in-frame clones are kept and a portion is missing. Of around 80,000 clones in the sample, around 90% were seen once. The CDR3 is 16 amino acids. With 0 bases removed from V and 9 bases from J, the gap between germline ends came to 16 bases. Germline values: CDR1 SGHKS, CDR2 YYEKEE (reference sequence). The TCR was taken from a female donor with multiple sclerosis, enrolled in a pregnancy study. The chain combines TRBV5-5 with TRBJ1-6; D not certain. Sequences were derived from peripheral blood, sampled before pregnancy. DNA of the CDR3: TGTGCCAGCAGCTTGGGCACCCAATCTTCCGGTTCACCCCTCCACTTT. Encoded protein: CASSLGTQSSGSPLHF.